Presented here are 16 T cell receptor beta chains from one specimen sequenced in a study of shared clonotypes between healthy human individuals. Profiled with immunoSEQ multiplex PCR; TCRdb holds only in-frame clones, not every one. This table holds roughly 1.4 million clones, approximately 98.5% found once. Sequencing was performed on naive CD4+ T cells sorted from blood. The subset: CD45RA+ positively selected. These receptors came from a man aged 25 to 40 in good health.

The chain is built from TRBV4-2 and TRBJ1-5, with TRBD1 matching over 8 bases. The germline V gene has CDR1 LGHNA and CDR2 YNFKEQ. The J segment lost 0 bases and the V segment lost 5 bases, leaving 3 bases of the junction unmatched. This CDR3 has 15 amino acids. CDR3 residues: CASSGDRSSNQPQHF. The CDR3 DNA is TGTGCCAGCAGCGGGGACAGGAGTAGCAATCAGCCCCAGCATTTT.

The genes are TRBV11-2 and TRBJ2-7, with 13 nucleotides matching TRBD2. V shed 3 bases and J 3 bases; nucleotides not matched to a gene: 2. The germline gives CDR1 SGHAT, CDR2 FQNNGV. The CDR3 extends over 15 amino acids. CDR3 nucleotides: TGTGCCAGCAGCTTTACTAGCGGGAGGGACTACGAGCAGTACTTC. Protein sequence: CASSFTSGRDYEQYF. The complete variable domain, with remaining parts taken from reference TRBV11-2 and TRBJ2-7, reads EAGVAQSPRYKIIEKRQSVAFWCNPISGHATLYWYQQILGQGPKLLIQFQNNGVVDDSQLPKDRFSAERLKGVDSTLKIQPAKLEDSAVYLCASSFTSGRDYEQYFGPGTRLTVT.

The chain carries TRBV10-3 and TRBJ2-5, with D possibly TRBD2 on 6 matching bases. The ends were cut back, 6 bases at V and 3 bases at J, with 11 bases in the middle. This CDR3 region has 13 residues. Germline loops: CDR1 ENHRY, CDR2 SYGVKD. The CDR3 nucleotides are TGTGCCATCAGGGGACTTCCCGAAGAGACCCAGTACTTC. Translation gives CAIRGLPEETQYF.

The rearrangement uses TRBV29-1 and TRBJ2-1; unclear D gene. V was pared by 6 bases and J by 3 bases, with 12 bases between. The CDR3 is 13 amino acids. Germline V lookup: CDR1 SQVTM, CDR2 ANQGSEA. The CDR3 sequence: CSVLVPHYNEQFF. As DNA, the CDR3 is TGCAGCGTCCTAGTCCCTCACTACAATGAGCAGTTCTTC.

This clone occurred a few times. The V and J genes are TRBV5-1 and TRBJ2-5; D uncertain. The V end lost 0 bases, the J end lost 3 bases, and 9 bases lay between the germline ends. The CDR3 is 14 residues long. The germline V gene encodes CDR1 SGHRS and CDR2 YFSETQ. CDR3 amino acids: CASSLVEVEETQYF. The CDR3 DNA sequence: TGCGCCAGCAGCTTGGTAGAGGTGGAAGAGACCCAGTACTTC.

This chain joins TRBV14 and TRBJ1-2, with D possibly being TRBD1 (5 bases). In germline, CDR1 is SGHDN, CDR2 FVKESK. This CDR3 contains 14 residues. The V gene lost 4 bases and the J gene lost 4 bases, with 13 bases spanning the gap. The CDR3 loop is CASSLTGTTYGYTF. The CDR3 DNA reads TGTGCCAGCAGCCTGACCGGGACCACCTATGGCTACACCTTC.

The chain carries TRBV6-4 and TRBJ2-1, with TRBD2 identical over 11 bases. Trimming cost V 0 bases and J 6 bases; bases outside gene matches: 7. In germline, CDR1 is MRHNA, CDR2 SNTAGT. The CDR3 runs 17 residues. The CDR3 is CASSDSQLAGVSNEQFF. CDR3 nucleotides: TGTGCCAGCAGTGACTCCCAACTAGCGGGAGTTTCCAATGAGCAGTTCTTC.

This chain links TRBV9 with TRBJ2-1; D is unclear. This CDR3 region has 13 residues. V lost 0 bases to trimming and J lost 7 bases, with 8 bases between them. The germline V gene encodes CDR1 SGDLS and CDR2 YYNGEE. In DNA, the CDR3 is TGTGCCAGCAGCGTAGGGAGTTCGAATGAGCAGTTCTTC. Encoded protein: CASSVGSSNEQFF.

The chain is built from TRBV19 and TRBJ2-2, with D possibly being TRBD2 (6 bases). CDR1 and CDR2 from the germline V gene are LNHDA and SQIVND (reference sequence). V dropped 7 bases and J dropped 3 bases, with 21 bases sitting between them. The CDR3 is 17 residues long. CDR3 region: CASTLRPGGVDTGELFF. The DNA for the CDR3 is TGTGCCAGTACCCTCCGGCCAGGCGGGGTTGACACCGGGGAGCTGTTTTTT.

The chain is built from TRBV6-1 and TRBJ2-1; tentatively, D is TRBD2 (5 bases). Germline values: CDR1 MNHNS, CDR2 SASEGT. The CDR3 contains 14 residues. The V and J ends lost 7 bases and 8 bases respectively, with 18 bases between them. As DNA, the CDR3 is TGTGCCAGCATTCTTCGGCTAGCTCCCCATGAGCAGTTCTTC. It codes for CASILRLAPHEQFF.

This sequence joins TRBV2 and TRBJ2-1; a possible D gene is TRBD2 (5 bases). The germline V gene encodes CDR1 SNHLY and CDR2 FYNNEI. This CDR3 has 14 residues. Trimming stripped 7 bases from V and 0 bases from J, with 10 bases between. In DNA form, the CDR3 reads TGTGCCAGCACGGGGTCGTCCTCCTACAATGAGCAGTTCTTC. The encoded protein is CASTGSSSYNEQFF.

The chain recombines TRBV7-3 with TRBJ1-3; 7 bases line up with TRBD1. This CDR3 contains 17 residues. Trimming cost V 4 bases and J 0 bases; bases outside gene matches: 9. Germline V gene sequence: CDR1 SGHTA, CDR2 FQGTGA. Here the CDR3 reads CASSSTDRQGSGNTIYF. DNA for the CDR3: TGTGCCAGCAGCTCCACAGACCGACAGGGCTCTGGAAACACCATATATTTT.

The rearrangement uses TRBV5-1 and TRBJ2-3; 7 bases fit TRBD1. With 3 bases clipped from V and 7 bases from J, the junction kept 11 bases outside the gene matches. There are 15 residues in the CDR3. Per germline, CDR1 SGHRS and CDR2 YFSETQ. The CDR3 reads CASSWDSQARNTQYF. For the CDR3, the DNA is TGCGCCAGCAGCTGGGACAGCCAAGCAAGAAATACGCAGTATTTT.

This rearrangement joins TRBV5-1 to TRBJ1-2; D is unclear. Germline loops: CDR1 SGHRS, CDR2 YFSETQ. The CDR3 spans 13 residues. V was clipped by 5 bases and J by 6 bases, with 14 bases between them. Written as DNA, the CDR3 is TGCGCCAGCAGTCGTCAGAACGATGATGGCTACACCTTC. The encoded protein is CASSRQNDDGYTF.

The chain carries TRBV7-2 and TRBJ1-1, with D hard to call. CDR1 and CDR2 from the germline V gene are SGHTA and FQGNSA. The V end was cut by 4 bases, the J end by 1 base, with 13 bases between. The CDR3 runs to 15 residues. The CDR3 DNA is TGTGCCAGCAGCTCCGGGGTTGACCGGAACACTGAAGCTTTCTTT. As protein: CASSSGVDRNTEAFF. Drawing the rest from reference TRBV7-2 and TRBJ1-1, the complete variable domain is GAGVSQSPSNKVTEKGKDVELRCDPISGHTALYWYRQSLGQGLEFLIYFQGNSAPDKSGLPSDRFSAERTGGSVSTLTIQRTQQEDSAVYLCASSSGVDRNTEAFFGQGTRLTVV.

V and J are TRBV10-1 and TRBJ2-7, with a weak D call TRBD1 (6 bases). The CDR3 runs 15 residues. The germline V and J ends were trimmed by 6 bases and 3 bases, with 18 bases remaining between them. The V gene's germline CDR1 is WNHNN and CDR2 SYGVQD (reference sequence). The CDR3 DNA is TGCGCCAGCAGGAAGGCTCGACAGGAGAACTACGAGCAGTACTTC. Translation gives CASRKARQENYEQYF.